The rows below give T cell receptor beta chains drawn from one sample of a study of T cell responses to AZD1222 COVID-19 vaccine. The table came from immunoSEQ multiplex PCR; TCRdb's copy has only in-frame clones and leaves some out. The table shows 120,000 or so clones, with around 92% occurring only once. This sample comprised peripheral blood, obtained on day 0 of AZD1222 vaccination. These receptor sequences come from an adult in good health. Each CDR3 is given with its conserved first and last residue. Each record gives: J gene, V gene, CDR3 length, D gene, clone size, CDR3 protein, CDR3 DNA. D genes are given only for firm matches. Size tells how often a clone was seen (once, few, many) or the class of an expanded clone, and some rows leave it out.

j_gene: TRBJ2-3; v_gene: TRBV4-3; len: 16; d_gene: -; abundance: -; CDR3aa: CASSQDTTRSTDTQYF; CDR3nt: TGCGCCAGCAGCCAAGATACGACTAGGAGCACAGATACGCAGTATTTT
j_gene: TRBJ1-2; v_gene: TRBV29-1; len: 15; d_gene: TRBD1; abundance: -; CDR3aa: CSVDKMTGVDYGYTF; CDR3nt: TGCAGCGTTGACAAAATGACAGGGGTGGACTATGGCTACACCTTC
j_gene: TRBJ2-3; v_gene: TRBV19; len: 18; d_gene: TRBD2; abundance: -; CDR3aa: CASSGNTPGGPPGMTQYF; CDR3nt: TGTGCCAGTAGTGGGAACACCCCGGGGGGGCCGCCCGGTATGACGCAGTATTTT
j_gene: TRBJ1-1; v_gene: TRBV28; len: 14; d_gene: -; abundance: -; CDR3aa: CASSLPGLNTEAFF; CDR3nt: TGTGCCAGCAGTTTACCGGGACTGAACACTGAAGCTTTCTTT
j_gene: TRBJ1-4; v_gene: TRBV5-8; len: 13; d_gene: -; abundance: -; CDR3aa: CASSLRVNEKLFF; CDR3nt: TGTGCCAGCAGCTTGCGGGTTAATGAAAAACTGTTTTTT
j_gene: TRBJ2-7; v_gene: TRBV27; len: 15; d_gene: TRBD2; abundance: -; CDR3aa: CASSSTSGRFYEQYF; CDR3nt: TGTGCCAGCAGTTCGACTAGCGGGAGGTTCTACGAGCAGTACTTC
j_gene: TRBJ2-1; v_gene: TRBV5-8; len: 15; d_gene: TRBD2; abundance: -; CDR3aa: CASSLMASGYNEQFF; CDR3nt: TGTGCCAGCAGCTTGATGGCTAGCGGGTATAATGAGCAGTTCTTC
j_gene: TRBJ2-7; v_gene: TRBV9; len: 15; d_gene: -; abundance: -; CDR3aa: CASSVRSDPTYEQYF; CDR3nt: TGTGCCAGCAGCGTCCGGTCTGATCCGACCTACGAGCAGTACTTC
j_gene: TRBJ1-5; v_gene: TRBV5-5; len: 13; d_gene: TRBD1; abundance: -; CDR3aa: CASSWTGDQPQHF; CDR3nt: TGTGCCAGCAGCTGGACAGGGGATCAGCCCCAGCATTTT
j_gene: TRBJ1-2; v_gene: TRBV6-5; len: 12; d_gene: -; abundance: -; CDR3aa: CASRVPNYGYTF; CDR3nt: TGTGCCAGCAGGGTTCCCAACTATGGCTACACCTTC
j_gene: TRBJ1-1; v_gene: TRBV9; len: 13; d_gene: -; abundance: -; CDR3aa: CASSAGSNTEAFF; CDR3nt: TGTGCCAGCAGCGCCGGGTCGAACACTGAAGCTTTCTTT
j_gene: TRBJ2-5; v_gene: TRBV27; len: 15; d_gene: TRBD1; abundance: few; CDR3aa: CASSLWTGGGETQYF; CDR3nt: TGTGCCAGCAGTTTATGGACAGGGGGCGGGGAGACCCAGTACTTC
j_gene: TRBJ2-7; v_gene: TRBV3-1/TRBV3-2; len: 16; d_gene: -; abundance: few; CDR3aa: CASSRTPGTHPYEQYF; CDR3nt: TGTGCCAGCAGCCGGACACCCGGGACACATCCCTACGAGCAGTACTTC
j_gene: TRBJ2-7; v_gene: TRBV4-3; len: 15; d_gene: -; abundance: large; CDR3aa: CASSQDRDASDEQYF; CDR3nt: TGCGCCAGCAGCCAAGATAGGGACGCCTCCGACGAGCAGTACTTC
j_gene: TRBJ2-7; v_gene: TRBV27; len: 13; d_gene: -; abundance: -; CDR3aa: CASSLTPSYEQYF; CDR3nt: TGTGCCAGCAGTTTAACCCCCTCCTACGAGCAGTACTTC
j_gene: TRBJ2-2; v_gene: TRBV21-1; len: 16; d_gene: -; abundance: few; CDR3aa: CASSAGQGKYTGELFF; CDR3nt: TGTGCCAGCAGCGCGGGACAGGGGAAGTACACCGGGGAGCTGTTTTTT
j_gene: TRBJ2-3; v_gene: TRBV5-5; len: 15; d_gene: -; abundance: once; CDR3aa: CASSLEGLPPDTQYF; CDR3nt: TGTGCCAGCAGCTTGGAGGGACTTCCGCCAGATACGCAGTATTTT
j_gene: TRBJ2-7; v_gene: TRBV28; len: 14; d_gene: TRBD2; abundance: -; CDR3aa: CASSLAGDESEQYF; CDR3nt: TGTGCCAGCAGTCTAGCGGGAGATGAATCCGAGCAGTACTTC
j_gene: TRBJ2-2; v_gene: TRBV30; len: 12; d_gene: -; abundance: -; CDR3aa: CAWSWGTGELFF; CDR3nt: TGTGCCTGGAGTTGGGGGACCGGGGAGCTGTTTTTT
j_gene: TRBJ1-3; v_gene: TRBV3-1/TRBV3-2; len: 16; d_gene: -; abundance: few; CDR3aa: CASSQGYGGIGNTIYF; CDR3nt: TGTGCCAGCAGCCAAGGGTACGGGGGAATCGGAAACACCATATATTTT
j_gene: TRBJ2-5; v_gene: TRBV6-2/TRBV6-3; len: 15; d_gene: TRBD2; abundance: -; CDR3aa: CASSPEAGVWETQYF; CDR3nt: TGTGCCAGCAGTCCAGAAGCGGGGGTGTGGGAGACCCAGTACTTC
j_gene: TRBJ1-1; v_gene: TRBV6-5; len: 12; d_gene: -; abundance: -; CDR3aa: CASISTARRAFF; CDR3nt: TGTGCCAGCATTTCGACCGCCCGGAGAGCTTTCTTT
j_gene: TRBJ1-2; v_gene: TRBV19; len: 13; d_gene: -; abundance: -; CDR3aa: CASSFGPNYGYTF; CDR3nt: TGTGCCAGTAGTTTTGGACCCAACTATGGCTACACCTTC
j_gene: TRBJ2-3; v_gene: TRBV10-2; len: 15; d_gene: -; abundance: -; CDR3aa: CASSESTGRTDTQYF; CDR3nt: TGCGCCAGCAGTGAGTCGACTGGGCGAACAGATACGCAGTATTTT
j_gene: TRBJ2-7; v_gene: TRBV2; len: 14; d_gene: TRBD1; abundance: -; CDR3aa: CASSPDRGYDEQYF; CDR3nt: TGTGCCAGCAGCCCCGACAGGGGATACGACGAGCAGTACTTC
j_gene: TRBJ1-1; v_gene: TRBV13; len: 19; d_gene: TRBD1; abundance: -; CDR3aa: CASSLNGASIQGRDTEAFF; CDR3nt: TGTGCCAGCAGTCTCAATGGAGCCTCTATACAGGGGAGGGACACTGAAGCTTTCTTT
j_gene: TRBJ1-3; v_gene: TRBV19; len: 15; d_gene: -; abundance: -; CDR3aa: CASTSEGVTGNTIYF; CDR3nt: TGTGCCAGTACCTCGGAGGGGGTCACTGGAAACACCATATATTTT
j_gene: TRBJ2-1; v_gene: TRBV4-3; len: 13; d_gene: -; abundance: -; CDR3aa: CASSQAVRNEQFF; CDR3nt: TGCGCCAGCAGCCAAGCGGTGCGGAATGAGCAGTTCTTC
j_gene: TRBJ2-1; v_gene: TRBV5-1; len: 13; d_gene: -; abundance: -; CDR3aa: CASSLGLANEQFF; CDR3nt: TGCGCCAGCAGCTTGGGCCTAGCGAATGAGCAGTTCTTC
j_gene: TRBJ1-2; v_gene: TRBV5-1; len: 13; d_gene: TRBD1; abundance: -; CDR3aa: CASSLGTGNGYTF; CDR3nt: TGCGCCAGCAGCTTGGGGACAGGAAATGGCTACACCTTC
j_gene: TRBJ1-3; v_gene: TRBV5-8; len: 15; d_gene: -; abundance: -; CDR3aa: CASSLRWSSGNTIYF; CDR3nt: TGTGCCAGCAGCTTGAGATGGAGCTCTGGAAACACCATATATTTT
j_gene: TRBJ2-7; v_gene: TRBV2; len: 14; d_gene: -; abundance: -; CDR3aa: CASIPSARGYEQYF; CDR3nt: TGTGCCAGCATTCCTAGCGCGAGAGGCTACGAGCAGTACTTC
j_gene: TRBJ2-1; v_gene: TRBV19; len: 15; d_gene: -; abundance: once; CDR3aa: CASSIGPSSYNEQFF; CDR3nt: TGTGCCAGTAGTATTGGACCGAGCTCCTACAATGAGCAGTTCTTC
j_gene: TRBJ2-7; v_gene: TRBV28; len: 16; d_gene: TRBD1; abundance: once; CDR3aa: CASSFNDRVNGDEQYF; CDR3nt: TGTGCCAGCAGTTTTAACGACAGGGTTAATGGTGACGAGCAGTACTTC
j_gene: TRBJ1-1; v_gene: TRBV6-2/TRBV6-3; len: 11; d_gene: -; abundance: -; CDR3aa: CASSVGGKAFF; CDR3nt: TGTGCCAGCAGTGTGGGGGGGAAGGCTTTCTTT
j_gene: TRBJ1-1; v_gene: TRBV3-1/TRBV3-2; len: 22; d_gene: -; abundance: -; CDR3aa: CASSQIGLKSRDLRALSTEAFF; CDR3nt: TGTGCCAGCAGCCAGATTGGACTAAAATCCAGGGACCTCCGGGCATTAAGCACTGAAGCTTTCTTT
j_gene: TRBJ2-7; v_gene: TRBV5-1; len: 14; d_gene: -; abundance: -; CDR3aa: CASSLGTDSYEQYF; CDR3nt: TGCGCCAGCAGCTTGGGGACAGACTCCTACGAGCAGTACTTC
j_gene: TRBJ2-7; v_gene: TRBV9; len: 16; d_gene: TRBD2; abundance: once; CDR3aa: CASSVEGDSGMSEQYF; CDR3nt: TGTGCCAGCAGCGTAGAGGGGGATAGCGGGATGAGCGAGCAGTACTTC
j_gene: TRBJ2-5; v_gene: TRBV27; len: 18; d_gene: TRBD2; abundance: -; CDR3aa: CASSLGPLAGWLTETQYF; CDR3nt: TGTGCCAGCAGTTTGGGTCCACTAGCGGGATGGCTAACGGAGACCCAGTACTTC
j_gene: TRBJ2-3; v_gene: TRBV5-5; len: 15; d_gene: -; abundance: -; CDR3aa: CASSHTTGITDTQYF; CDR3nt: TGTGCCAGCAGCCACACTACCGGTATCACAGATACGCAGTATTTT
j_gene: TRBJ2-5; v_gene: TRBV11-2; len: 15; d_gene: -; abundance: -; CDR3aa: CASSPEDRERETQYF; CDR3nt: TGTGCCAGCAGCCCAGAAGACCGCGAACGGGAGACCCAGTACTTC
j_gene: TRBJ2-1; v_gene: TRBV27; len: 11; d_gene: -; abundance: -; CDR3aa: CASSFYNEQFF; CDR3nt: TGTGCCAGCAGTTTCTACAATGAGCAGTTCTTC